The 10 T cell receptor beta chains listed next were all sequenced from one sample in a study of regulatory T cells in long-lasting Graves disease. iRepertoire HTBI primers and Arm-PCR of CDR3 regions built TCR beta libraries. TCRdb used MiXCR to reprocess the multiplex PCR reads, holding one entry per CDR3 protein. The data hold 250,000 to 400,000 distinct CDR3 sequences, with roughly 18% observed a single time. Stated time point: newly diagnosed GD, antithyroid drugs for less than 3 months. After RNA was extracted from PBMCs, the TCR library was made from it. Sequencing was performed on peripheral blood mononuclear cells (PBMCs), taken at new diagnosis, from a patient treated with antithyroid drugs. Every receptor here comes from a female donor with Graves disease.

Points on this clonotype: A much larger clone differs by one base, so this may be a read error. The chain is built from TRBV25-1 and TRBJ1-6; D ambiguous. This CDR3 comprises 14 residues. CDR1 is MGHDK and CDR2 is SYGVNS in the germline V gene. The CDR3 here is CASSEGWGNSPPHF. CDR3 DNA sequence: TGTGCCAGCAGTGAAGGGTGGGGTAATTCACCCCCCCACTTT.

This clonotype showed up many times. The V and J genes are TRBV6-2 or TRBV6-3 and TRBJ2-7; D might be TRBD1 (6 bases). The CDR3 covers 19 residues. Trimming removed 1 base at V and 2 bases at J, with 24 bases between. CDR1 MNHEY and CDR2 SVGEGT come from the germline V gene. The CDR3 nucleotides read TGTGCCAGCAGTTACTTAGTGGGAGATGTGGGGGCGAGCACCTACGAGCAGTACTTC. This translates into CASSYLVGDVGASTYEQYF.

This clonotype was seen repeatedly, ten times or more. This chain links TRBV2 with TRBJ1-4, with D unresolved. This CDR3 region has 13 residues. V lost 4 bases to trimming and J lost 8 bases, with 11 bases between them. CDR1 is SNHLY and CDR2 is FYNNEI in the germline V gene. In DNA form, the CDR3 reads TGTGCCAGCAGTGCTGATTTGAAAGAAAAACTGTTTTTT. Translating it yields CASSADLKEKLFF.

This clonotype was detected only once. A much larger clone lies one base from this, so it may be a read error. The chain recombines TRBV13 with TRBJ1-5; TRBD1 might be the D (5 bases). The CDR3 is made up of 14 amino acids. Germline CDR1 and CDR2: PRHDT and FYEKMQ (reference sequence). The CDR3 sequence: CASSIGGGKQPHHF. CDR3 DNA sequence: TGTGCCAGCAGTATAGGTGGGGGAAAGCAGCCCCATCATTTT.

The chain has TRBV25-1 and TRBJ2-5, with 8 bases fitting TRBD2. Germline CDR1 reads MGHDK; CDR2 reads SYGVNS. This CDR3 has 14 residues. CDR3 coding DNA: TGTGCGACAAATCGGCGGGAGGATAACCAGACCCAGTACTTC. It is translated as CATNRREDNQTQYF.

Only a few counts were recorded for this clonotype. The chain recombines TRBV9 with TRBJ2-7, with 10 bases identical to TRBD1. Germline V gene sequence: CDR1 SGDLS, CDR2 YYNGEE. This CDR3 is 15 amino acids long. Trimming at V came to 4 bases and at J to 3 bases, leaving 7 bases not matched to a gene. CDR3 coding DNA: TGTGCCAGCAGCATTACCGGGACAGGGGACTACGAGCAGTACTTC. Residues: CASSITGTGDYEQYF.

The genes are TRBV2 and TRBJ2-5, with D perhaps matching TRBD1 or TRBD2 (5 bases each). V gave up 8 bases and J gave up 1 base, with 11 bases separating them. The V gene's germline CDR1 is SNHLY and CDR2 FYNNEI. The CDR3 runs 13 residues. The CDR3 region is CASSGASQETQYF. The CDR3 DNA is TGTGCCAGCTCCGGGGCGTCCCAAGAGACCCAGTACTTC.

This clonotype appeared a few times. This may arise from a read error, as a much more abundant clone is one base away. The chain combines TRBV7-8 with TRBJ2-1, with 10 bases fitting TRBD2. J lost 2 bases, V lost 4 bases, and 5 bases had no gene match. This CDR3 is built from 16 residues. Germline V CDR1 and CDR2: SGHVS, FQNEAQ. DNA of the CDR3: TGTGCCAGCAGCTGGAAGCGGGGGGGCCCCTACAATGAGCAGTTCTTC. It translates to CASSWKRGGPYNEQFF.

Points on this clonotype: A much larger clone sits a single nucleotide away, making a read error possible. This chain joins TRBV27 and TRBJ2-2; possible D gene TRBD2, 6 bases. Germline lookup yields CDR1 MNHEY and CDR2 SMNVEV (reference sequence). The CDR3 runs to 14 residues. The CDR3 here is CASSSPSNTGGLFF. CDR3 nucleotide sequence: TGTGCCAGCAGTTCCCCCTCGAACACCGGGGGGCTGTTTTTT.

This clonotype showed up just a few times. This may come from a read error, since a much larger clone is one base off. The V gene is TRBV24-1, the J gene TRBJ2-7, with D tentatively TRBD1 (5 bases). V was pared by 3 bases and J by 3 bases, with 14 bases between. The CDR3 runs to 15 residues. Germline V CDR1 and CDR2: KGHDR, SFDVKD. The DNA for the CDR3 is TGTGCCACCAGTGATAGCTCCCCAGGGCTCTACGAGCAGTACTTC. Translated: CATSDSSPGLYEQYF.